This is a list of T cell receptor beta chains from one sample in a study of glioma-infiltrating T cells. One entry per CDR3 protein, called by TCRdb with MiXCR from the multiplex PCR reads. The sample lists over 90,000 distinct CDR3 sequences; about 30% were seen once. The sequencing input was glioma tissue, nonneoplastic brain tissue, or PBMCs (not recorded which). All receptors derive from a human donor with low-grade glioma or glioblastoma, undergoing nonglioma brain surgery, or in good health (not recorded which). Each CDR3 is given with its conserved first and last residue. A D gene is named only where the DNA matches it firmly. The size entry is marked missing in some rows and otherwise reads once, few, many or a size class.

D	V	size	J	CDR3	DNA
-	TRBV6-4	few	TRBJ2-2	CASSVGVTGELFF	TGTGCCAGCAGTGTGGGAGTCACCGGGGAGCTGTTTTTT
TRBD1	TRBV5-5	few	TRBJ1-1	CASSLAGQTATEAFF	TGTGCCAGCAGCTTGGCGGGACAGACCGCCACTGAAGCTTTCTTT
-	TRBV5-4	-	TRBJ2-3	CASSLPGIAGTDTQYF	TGTGCCAGCAGCCTCCCTGGGATAGCCGGGACAGATACGCAGTATTTT
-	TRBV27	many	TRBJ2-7	CASSLSGGRGMYEQYF	TGTGCCAGCAGTTTATCCGGTGGGAGGGGGATGTACGAGCAGTACTTC
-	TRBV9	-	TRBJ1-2	CASSVMGLGGYTF	TGTGCCAGCAGCGTAATGGGTTTAGGTGGCTACACCTTC
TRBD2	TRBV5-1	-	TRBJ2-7	CASSLGSGGAYEQYF	TGCGCCAGCAGCTTGGGGAGCGGGGGGGCCTACGAGCAGTACTTC
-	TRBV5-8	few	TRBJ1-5	CASTWGDTNSNQPQHF	TGTGCCAGCACCTGGGGGGACACTAATAGCAATCAGCCCCAGCATTTT
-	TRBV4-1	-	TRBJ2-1	CASSQVGSYNEQFF	TGCGCCAGCAGCCAAGTAGGTTCCTACAATGAGCAGTTCTTC
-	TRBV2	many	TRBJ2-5	CASSPGQIETQYF	TGTGCCAGCAGTCCCGGACAGATAGAGACCCAGTACTTC
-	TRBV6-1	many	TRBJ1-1	CASTAQNTEAFF	TGTGCCAGCACTGCCCAAAACACTGAAGCTTTCTTT
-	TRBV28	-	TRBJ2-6	CASNSGIPSGANVLTF	TGTGCCAGCAACTCAGGGATCCCCTCTGGGGCCAACGTCCTGACTTTC
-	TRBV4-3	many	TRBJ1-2	CASSQDLSTAANYGYTF	TGCGCCAGCAGCCAAGATCTATCGACAGCAGCTAACTATGGCTACACCTTC
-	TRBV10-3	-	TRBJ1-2	CAISETGANYGYTF	TGTGCCATCAGTGAGACCGGGGCTAACTATGGCTACACCTTC
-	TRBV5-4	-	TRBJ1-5	CASSLGGASPQHF	TGTGCCAGCAGCCTGGGGGGGGCGTCTCCCCAGCATTTT
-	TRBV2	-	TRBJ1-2	CASSELGEQGYTF	TGTGCCAGCAGTGAACTTGGGGAACAGGGCTACACCTTC
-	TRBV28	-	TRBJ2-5	CTSQGPPSSGTQYF	TGTACCAGCCAGGGGCCTCCTTCGTCAGGGACCCAGTACTTC
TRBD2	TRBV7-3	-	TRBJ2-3	CASSPGLATDTQYF	TGTGCCAGCAGCCCGGGACTAGCGACAGATACGCAGTATTTT
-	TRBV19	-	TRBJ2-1	CASSTLTQHNEQFF	TGTGCCAGTAGTACACTTACACAACACAATGAGCAGTTCTTC
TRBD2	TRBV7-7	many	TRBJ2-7	CASSSQPGLASEQYF	TGTGCTAGCAGCTCTCAACCGGGACTAGCATCCGAGCAGTACTTC
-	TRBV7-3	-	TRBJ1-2	CASSARGSEEYGYTF	TGTGCCAGCAGCGCACGGGGATCCGAAGAATATGGCTACACCTTC
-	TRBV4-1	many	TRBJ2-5	CASSQEAGTQETQYF	TGCGCCAGCAGCCAAGAGGCAGGGACTCAAGAGACCCAGTACTTC
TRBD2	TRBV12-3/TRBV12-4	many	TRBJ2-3	CASRQRGTDTQYF	TGTGCCAGCAGGCAGCGGGGAACAGATACGCAGTATTTT
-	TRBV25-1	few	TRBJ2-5	CASSEYKGKKETQYF	TGTGCCAGCAGTGAATACAAAGGCAAGAAAGAGACCCAGTACTTC
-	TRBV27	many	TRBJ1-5	CASSSSRAAEQPQHF	TGTGCCAGCAGTTCATCCCGGGCCGCAGAACAGCCCCAGCATTTT
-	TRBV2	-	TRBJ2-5	CASSTTRTQYF	TGTGCCAGCAGTACTACCCGCACCCAGTACTTC
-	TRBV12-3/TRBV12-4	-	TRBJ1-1	CASTEYVRAEAFF	TGTGCCAGCACAGAGTATGTGAGGGCTGAAGCTTTCTTT
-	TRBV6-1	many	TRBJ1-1	CASSVGDLNTEAFF	TGTGCCAGCAGTGTGGGGGATCTAAACACTGAAGCTTTCTTT